This TCR beta chain came from a study of PD-L1 blockade in urothelial cancer. Specified time point: peripheral blood 6 weeks after treatment start. Profiled with immunoSEQ multiplex PCR; TCRdb holds only in-frame clones, not every one. Of 50,000 or so clones listed, around 87% are singletons. The length of the CDR3 is 14 residues. Trimming removed 4 bases from V and 4 bases from J; junction bases left unmatched: 6. CDR1 and CDR2 from the germline V gene are SGHDT and YYEEEE. This clone has a single count. The gene calls are TRBV5-6 and TRBJ1-1; TRBD1 aligns across 8 bases. The source is a man aged 55-75 years with urothelial cancer. Here the sequenced sample was PBMCs, taken around atezolizumab (anti-PD-L1) treatment. The CDR3 here is CASSPGGEVTEAFF. The CDR3 DNA follows: TGTGCCAGCAGCCCAGGGGGCGAGGTCACTGAAGCTTTCTTT.